The rows below give T cell receptor beta chains drawn from one sample of a study of blood T cell repertoires in COVID-19. Clones were sequenced by immunoSEQ multiplex PCR, and TCRdb holds only the in-frame ones, with some missing. The sample holds roughly 200,000 clones, approximately 85% seen once. Sample: peripheral blood. The receptors were sampled from a woman older than 75 with acute or convalescent COVID-19. Both conserved end residues are part of each CDR3. D genes are given only for firm matches. Clone sizes are given selectively: once, few, many, or a class where the clone is expanded.

size: few
D: NA
V: TRBV5-1
J: TRBJ2-7
DNA: TGCGCCAGCAGCCCGATCCCAGGATACTACGAGCAGTACTTC
CDR3: CASSPIPGYYEQYF

size: NA
D: NA
V: TRBV7-9
J: TRBJ2-7
DNA: TGTGCCAGCAGCTTAGCCTTCTCAGACTCCCCCTACGAGCAGTACTTC
CDR3: CASSLAFSDSPYEQYF

size: NA
D: TRBD2
V: TRBV28
J: TRBJ2-5
DNA: TGTGCCAGCAGTGAAGGGCTAGCGGGAGGTTTAGAGACCCAGTACTTC
CDR3: CASSEGLAGGLETQYF

size: NA
D: NA
V: TRBV4-3
J: TRBJ2-3
DNA: TGCGCCAGCAGCCAAGCTCCAGACACAGATACGCAGTATTTT
CDR3: CASSQAPDTDTQYF

size: NA
D: TRBD1
V: TRBV18
J: TRBJ2-2
DNA: TGTGCCAGCTCAGCCACCGGGACAGGATGGACCGGGGAGCTGTTTTTT
CDR3: CASSATGTGWTGELFF

size: few
D: NA
V: TRBV12-3/TRBV12-4
J: TRBJ1-3
DNA: TGTGCCAGCAGTACCGGGGTGGTGAACACCATATATTTT
CDR3: CASSTGVVNTIYF

size: NA
D: TRBD2
V: TRBV27
J: TRBJ2-7
DNA: TGTGCCAGCAGTTTAAGGGTAACTAGCGGGGTGACCTACGAGCAGTACTTC
CDR3: CASSLRVTSGVTYEQYF

size: NA
D: TRBD2
V: TRBV27
J: TRBJ2-7
DNA: TGTGCCAGCAGTTTTGAAGGGCGTCTAGCGGGAGTCAGCGAGCAGTACTTC
CDR3: CASSFEGRLAGVSEQYF

size: NA
D: TRBD1
V: TRBV12-5
J: TRBJ1-2
DNA: TGTGCTAGTGGCCCTCCCTGGACAGGGCGGGGGGGGCACTATGGCTACACCTTC
CDR3: CASGPPWTGRGGHYGYTF

size: NA
D: NA
V: TRBV5-5
J: TRBJ2-3
DNA: TGTGCCAGCAGCTTAGGACAGCCGGGCACAGATACGCAGTATTTT
CDR3: CASSLGQPGTDTQYF

size: once
D: NA
V: TRBV2
J: TRBJ1-4
DNA: TGTGCCAGCAGTGATAAGGGCAGGGAAGGTATGTTT
CDR3: CASSDKGREGMF

size: NA
D: TRBD1
V: TRBV6-2/TRBV6-3
J: TRBJ2-1
DNA: TGTGCCAGCAGTTTTTTGGGACAGGGGGCGCAGAATGAGCAGTTCTTC
CDR3: CASSFLGQGAQNEQFF

size: NA
D: TRBD1
V: TRBV7-2
J: TRBJ1-5
DNA: TGTGCCAGCAGCTTAACGACCGGGACAGGAAATCAGCCCCAGCATTTT
CDR3: CASSLTTGTGNQPQHF

size: NA
D: TRBD1
V: TRBV11-2
J: TRBJ1-4
DNA: TGTGCCAGCAGGCCAGACTACCGGGACAGCCTCACAACTAATGAAAAACTGTTTTTT
CDR3: CASRPDYRDSLTTNEKLFF

size: once
D: NA
V: TRBV7-8
J: TRBJ1-2
DNA: TGTGCCAGCAGCTTAAGAGGGAACTATGGCTACACCTTC
CDR3: CASSLRGNYGYTF

size: NA
D: TRBD2
V: TRBV7-2
J: TRBJ2-1
DNA: TGTGCCAGCAGCTTCCGTCTAGCGGGAGGGGAGCAGTTCTTC
CDR3: CASSFRLAGGEQFF